These T cell receptor beta chains were read from a single sample in a study of blood T cell repertoires in COVID-19. Clones were read by immunoSEQ multiplex PCR, and TCRdb kept only the in-frame ones, dropping some. The sample lists about 200,000 clones; 84% were seen once. Specimen: PBMCs or T cells enriched from blood (not recorded which). These receptor sequences come from a middle-aged man who had recovered from COVID-19. CDR3s include the opening cysteine and the closing phenylalanine or tryptophan. A D gene is named only where the DNA matches it firmly. Part of the rows lack a size; the others show once, few, many or a class for expanded clones.

>TRBJ2-1|-|TRBD2|TRBV3-1/TRBV3-2
TGTGCCAGCAGCCCGCGGACTAGCGGGGAAAATGAGCAGTTCTTC
CASSPRTSGENEQFF
>TRBJ2-1|-|-|TRBV5-6
TGTGCCAGCAGCTCATACGCCGGGACTTATAAAGTGAATGAGCAGTTCTTC
CASSSYAGTYKVNEQFF
>TRBJ2-3|-|-|TRBV19
TGTGCCACCGACGCTCGCGGGGCGGAGACAGATACGCAGTATTTT
CATDARGAETDTQYF
>TRBJ2-6|-|-|TRBV11-3
TGTGCCAGCAGCCCCGGGAACTCTGGGGCCAACGTCCTGACTTTC
CASSPGNSGANVLTF
>TRBJ2-7|-|-|TRBV27
TGTGCCAGCAGCCTAACCGGTCGCGAGCAGTACTTC
CASSLTGREQYF
>TRBJ1-6|once|-|TRBV11-2
TGTGCCAGCAGCTTACCTCCGTATAATTCACCCCTCCACTTT
CASSLPPYNSPLHF
>TRBJ1-2|-|-|TRBV4-1
TGCGCCAGCAGCTGGAAGGATGGGGTTGGGGGCGGAATCTATGGCTACACCTTC
CASSWKDGVGGGIYGYTF
>TRBJ1-1|-|-|TRBV28
TGTGCCAGCTGTTTACTCGACTCTGAAGCTTTCTTT
CASCLLDSEAFF
>TRBJ2-5|-|TRBD2|TRBV19
TGTGCCAGTAAGCCCGGGACTAGTCAAGAGACCCAGTACTTC
CASKPGTSQETQYF
>TRBJ1-6|-|TRBD1|TRBV5-6
TGTGCCAGCAGCCAACGGGACAGGGGTAATTCACCCCTCCACTTT
CASSQRDRGNSPLHF
>TRBJ2-3|-|TRBD2|TRBV11-3
TGTGCCAGCAGCGCAGGACTAGCGGGGGCCACAGATACGCAGTATTTT
CASSAGLAGATDTQYF
>TRBJ1-1|-|-|TRBV30
TGTGCCTGGAGTGTGGACAGCCTGAACACTGAAGCTTTCTTT
CAWSVDSLNTEAFF
>TRBJ2-7|-|TRBD1|TRBV6-2/TRBV6-3
TGTGCCAGCAGTTTCCCGGACAGGGACGAGCAGTACTTC
CASSFPDRDEQYF
>TRBJ2-1|few|TRBD2|TRBV4-3
TGCGCCAGCAGCCAAGATATAGGCGGGGGAAATACGCAGTTCTTC
CASSQDIGGGNTQFF
>TRBJ1-2|-|-|TRBV6-5
TGTGCCAGCAGTTTGGACTCTAACTATGGCTACACCTTC
CASSLDSNYGYTF
>TRBJ1-6|few|-|TRBV30
TGTGCCTGGAGTGTACATCGGGGGGGGAATTCACCCCTCCACTTT
CAWSVHRGGNSPLHF
>TRBJ1-1|once|TRBD1|TRBV19
TGTGCCAGTAGTATGGACAGGGGTAATGAAGCTTTCTTT
CASSMDRGNEAFF
>TRBJ2-5|-|TRBD1|TRBV3-1/TRBV3-2
TGTGCCAGCAGCCCCGTGACAGGGGGCTGGGAGACCCAGTACTTC
CASSPVTGGWETQYF
>TRBJ2-7|-|-|TRBV30
TGTGCCTGGAGTCCAGGTCTCATCCCTTACGAGCAGTACTTC
CAWSPGLIPYEQYF
>TRBJ2-3|-|-|TRBV6-5
TGTGCCAGCACCCCCTTCGGGGGCACAGATACGCAGTATTTT
CASTPFGGTDTQYF
>TRBJ2-1|-|-|TRBV7-6
TGTGCCAGCAGCCCCCGACAGAGCTCCTACAATGAGCAGTTCTTC
CASSPRQSSYNEQFF
>TRBJ1-5|few|-|TRBV11-2
TGTGCCAGCAGCTTAAACATCAATCAGCCCCAGCATTTT
CASSLNINQPQHF
>TRBJ1-3|few|-|TRBV19
TGTGCCAGTAGTATCGGGGGAAGGTCCTCTGGAAACACCATATATTTT
CASSIGGRSSGNTIYF
>TRBJ1-1|few|-|TRBV30
TGTGCCGAGATCCAGGTGGTTGAAGCTTTCTTT
CAEIQVVEAFF
>TRBJ2-5|few|TRBD1|TRBV7-9
TGTGCCAGCAGCTCCACCCGGGACAGAAACCAAGAGACCCAGTACTTC
CASSSTRDRNQETQYF
>TRBJ1-5|-|-|TRBV11-2
TGTGCCAGCAGCCTTAATGATCAGCCCCAGCATTTT
CASSLNDQPQHF
>TRBJ1-5|-|TRBD1|TRBV18
TGTGCCAGCTCACCGTCAGGGGGCGGTCAGCCCCAGCATTTT
CASSPSGGGQPQHF
>TRBJ2-1|-|-|TRBV28
TGTGCCAGCAGTTTGAGCTCCTACAATGAGCAGTTCTTC
CASSLSSYNEQFF
>TRBJ1-3|once|-|TRBV11-2
TGTGCCAGCAGCTTACCAGGGAGGGTGGCTGGAAACACCATATATTTT
CASSLPGRVAGNTIYF
>TRBJ1-2|-|TRBD1|TRBV28
TGTGCCAGCAGAAGACAGGGAAGGATTGGGGGCTACACCTTC
CASRRQGRIGGYTF
>TRBJ2-1|-|TRBD2|TRBV5-1
TGCGCCAGCAGCTTGGGGGGACTAGCGGGGATCTCCTACAATGAGCAGTTCTTC
CASSLGGLAGISYNEQFF
>TRBJ1-2|-|TRBD1|TRBV7-9
TGTGCCAGCAGACGCCCGACAGGGGCCGAGGGGGGTGGCTACACCTTC
CASRRPTGAEGGGYTF
>TRBJ2-3|-|TRBD2|TRBV4-1
TGCGCCAGCAGCGCGGCGGGGGGTCGCACAGATACGCAGTATTTT
CASSAAGGRTDTQYF
>TRBJ2-5|-|TRBD1|TRBV5-1
TGCGCCAGCAGCTTGGGACAGGGGTGGGAGACCCAGTACTTC
CASSLGQGWETQYF
>TRBJ2-7|few|-|TRBV12-3/TRBV12-4
TGTGCCAGCAGTTTACTATACGAGCAGTACTTC
CASSLLYEQYF
>TRBJ2-1|-|TRBD1|TRBV28
TGTGCCAGCAGGTCTGGACAGGTTCTGCATGAGCAGTTCTTC
CASRSGQVLHEQFF
>TRBJ2-5|-|-|TRBV7-2
TGTGCCAGCAGCGCTAATTCAGGACTGGAACAGACCCAGTACTTC
CASSANSGLEQTQYF
>TRBJ1-1|once|TRBD1|TRBV7-9
TGTGCCAGCAGCCTTACCGGGACAGGGTTCACTGAAGCTTTCTTT
CASSLTGTGFTEAFF
>TRBJ2-5|-|-|TRBV29-1
TGCAGCGTTGGCCAGAGTGGGGCTTCAGAGACCCAGTACTTC
CSVGQSGASETQYF
>TRBJ1-2|-|-|TRBV2
TGTGCCAGCAGTTTACGGAGTGTTAGCTATGGCTACACCTTC
CASSLRSVSYGYTF
>TRBJ1-6|-|-|TRBV6-5
TGTGCCAGCCCCGCCGGGAACGATAATTCACCCCTCCACTTT
CASPAGNDNSPLHF
>TRBJ1-4|-|TRBD1|TRBV13
TGTGCCAGCAGCTTATTGTCAGGGGGTAATGAAAAACTGTTTTTT
CASSLLSGGNEKLFF
>TRBJ1-2|few|-|TRBV7-2
TGTGCCAGCAGCTTTCTCAACTATGGCTACACCTTC
CASSFLNYGYTF
>TRBJ1-2|-|-|TRBV14
TGTGCCAGCAGCCAAGATTACGCAGGCGGCTACACCTTC
CASSQDYAGGYTF
>TRBJ2-1|-|TRBD2|TRBV27
TGTGCCGCTAGTAGCGGGGGATGGAATGAGCAGTTCTTC
CAASSGGWNEQFF